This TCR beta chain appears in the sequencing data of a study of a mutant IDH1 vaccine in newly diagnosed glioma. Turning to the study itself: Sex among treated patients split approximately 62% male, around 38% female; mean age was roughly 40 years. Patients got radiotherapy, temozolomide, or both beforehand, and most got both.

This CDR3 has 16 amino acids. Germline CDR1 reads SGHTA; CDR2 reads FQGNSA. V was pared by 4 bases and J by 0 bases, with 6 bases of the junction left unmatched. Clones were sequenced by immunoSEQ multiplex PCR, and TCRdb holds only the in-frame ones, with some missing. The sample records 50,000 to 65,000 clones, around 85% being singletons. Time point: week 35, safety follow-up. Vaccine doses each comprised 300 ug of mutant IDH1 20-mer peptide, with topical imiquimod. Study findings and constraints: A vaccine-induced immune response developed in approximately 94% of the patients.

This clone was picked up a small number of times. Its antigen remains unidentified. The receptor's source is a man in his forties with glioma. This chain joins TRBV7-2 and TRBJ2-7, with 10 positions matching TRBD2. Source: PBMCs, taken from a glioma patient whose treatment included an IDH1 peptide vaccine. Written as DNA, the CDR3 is TGTGCCAGCAGCTCAGGACTAGCGGTCTTCTCCTACGAGCAGTACTTC. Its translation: CASSSGLAVFSYEQYF.